Listed below are T cell receptor beta chains from one sample, sequenced in a study of shared clonotypes between healthy human individuals. Using immunoSEQ multiplex PCR, the repertoire was profiled, and TCRdb retains in-frame clones only, with some absent. The table lists about 230,000 clones, about 65% of them singletons. Sequencing was carried out using memory CD4+ T cells sorted from blood. The receptors derive from a man aged 30 to 39 in good health. Both conserved end residues are part of each CDR3.

cdr3_length: 12
v_call: TRBV7-2
j_call: TRBJ2-2
cdr3_aa: CASSLDTGELFF

cdr3_length: 15
v_call: TRBV9
j_call: TRBJ1-2
cdr3_aa: CASSVVPGQGGGYTF

cdr3_length: 11
v_call: TRBV30
j_call: TRBJ2-5
cdr3_aa: CAGAQGETQYF

cdr3_length: 14
v_call: TRBV18
j_call: TRBJ1-3
cdr3_aa: CASSARESGNTIYF

cdr3_length: 15
v_call: TRBV11-2
j_call: TRBJ2-5
cdr3_aa: CASSRGLAGSETQYF

cdr3_length: 14
v_call: TRBV2
j_call: TRBJ1-1
cdr3_aa: CASRNRVGNSEAFF

cdr3_length: 13
v_call: TRBV5-4
j_call: TRBJ2-7
cdr3_aa: CASSLDTTYEQYF

cdr3_length: 13
v_call: TRBV18
j_call: TRBJ2-7
cdr3_aa: CASQAGHGAEQYF

cdr3_length: 13
v_call: TRBV29-1
j_call: TRBJ2-1
cdr3_aa: CSVGSGRAPEQFF

cdr3_length: 15
v_call: TRBV4-3
j_call: TRBJ2-7
cdr3_aa: CASSHTTGTSIEQYF

cdr3_length: 14
v_call: TRBV2
j_call: TRBJ1-1
cdr3_aa: CASKKDRENTEAFF

cdr3_length: 14
v_call: TRBV7-2
j_call: TRBJ1-2
cdr3_aa: CASRKGGTNYGYTF

cdr3_length: 13
v_call: TRBV28
j_call: TRBJ1-5
cdr3_aa: CASTLRGNQPQHF

cdr3_length: 13
v_call: TRBV6-6
j_call: TRBJ1-5
cdr3_aa: CAIGTGQSQPQHF

cdr3_length: 17
v_call: TRBV10-3
j_call: TRBJ1-5
cdr3_aa: CAISDKTGLGSNQPQHF

cdr3_length: 14
v_call: TRBV7-9
j_call: TRBJ2-3
cdr3_aa: CASSVLESTDTQYF

cdr3_length: 17
v_call: TRBV7-8
j_call: TRBJ2-1
cdr3_aa: CASRRKTGMGSYNEQFF

cdr3_length: 13
v_call: TRBV28
j_call: TRBJ2-1
cdr3_aa: CASSFPKGLEQFF

cdr3_length: 16
v_call: TRBV2
j_call: TRBJ2-1
cdr3_aa: CASSPQGGWEGNEQFF

cdr3_length: 17
v_call: TRBV18
j_call: TRBJ2-1
cdr3_aa: CASSRLPGRSSYNEQFF

cdr3_length: 15
v_call: TRBV28
j_call: TRBJ2-5
cdr3_aa: CASSGPDGRAKTQYF

cdr3_length: 15
v_call: TRBV27
j_call: TRBJ2-1
cdr3_aa: CASSPTAASYNEQFF

cdr3_length: 12
v_call: TRBV6-1
j_call: TRBJ2-5
cdr3_aa: CASRDRGETQYF

cdr3_length: 15
v_call: TRBV18
j_call: TRBJ1-1
cdr3_aa: CASSPLRDRATEAFF

cdr3_length: 18
v_call: TRBV9
j_call: TRBJ2-6
cdr3_aa: CASSETGGLSVGANVLTF

cdr3_length: 13
v_call: TRBV11-2
j_call: TRBJ2-5
cdr3_aa: CASSLIPGETQYF

cdr3_length: 17
v_call: TRBV28
j_call: TRBJ1-4
cdr3_aa: CASSLWGLGAGNEKLFF

cdr3_length: 14
v_call: TRBV2
j_call: TRBJ2-2
cdr3_aa: CATGTSGRGGELFF

cdr3_length: 14
v_call: TRBV6-1
j_call: TRBJ2-7
cdr3_aa: CASSEGQGVFGQYF

cdr3_length: 20
v_call: TRBV19
j_call: TRBJ1-2
cdr3_aa: CASSITRGGRQGSSSYGYTF

cdr3_length: 14
v_call: TRBV7-8
j_call: TRBJ2-1
cdr3_aa: CASSLARLGNEQFF

cdr3_length: 15
v_call: TRBV5-1
j_call: TRBJ2-1
cdr3_aa: CASSTVAGLWNEQFF

cdr3_length: 15
v_call: TRBV10-1
j_call: TRBJ2-7
cdr3_aa: CASSVQTGGPYEQYF